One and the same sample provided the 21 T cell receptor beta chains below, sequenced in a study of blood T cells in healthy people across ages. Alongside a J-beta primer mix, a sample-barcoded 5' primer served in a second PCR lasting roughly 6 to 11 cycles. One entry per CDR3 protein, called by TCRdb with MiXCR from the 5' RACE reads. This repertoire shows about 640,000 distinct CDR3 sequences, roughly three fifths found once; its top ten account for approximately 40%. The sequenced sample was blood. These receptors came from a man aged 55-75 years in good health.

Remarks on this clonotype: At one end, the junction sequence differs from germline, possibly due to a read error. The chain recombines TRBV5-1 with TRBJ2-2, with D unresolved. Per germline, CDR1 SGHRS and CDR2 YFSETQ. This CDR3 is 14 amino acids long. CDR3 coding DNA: TGCACCAGCAGCGAGACCCTGAACACCGGGGAGCTGTTTTTT. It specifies CTSSETLNTGELFF.

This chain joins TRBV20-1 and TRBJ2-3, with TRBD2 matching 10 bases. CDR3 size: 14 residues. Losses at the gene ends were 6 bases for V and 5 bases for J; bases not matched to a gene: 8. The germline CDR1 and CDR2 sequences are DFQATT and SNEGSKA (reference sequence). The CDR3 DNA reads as TGCAGTGCCACACTAGCGGGGCGGGGAGATACGCAGTATTTT. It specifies CSATLAGRGDTQYF.

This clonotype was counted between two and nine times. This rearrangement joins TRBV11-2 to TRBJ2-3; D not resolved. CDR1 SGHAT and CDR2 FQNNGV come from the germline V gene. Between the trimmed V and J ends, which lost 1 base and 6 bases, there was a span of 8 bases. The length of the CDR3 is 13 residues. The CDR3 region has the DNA TGTGCCAGCAGCTTAGGAGGCCGGGATACGCAGTATTTT. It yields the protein CASSLGGRDTQYF.

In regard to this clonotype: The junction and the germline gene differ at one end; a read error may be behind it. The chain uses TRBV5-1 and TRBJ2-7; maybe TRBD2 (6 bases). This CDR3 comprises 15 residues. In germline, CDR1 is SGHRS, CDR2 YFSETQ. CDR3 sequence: CASSTSTVSSSERYF. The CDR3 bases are TGCGCCAGCAGCACTTCGACAGTCTCCTCTAGCGAGCGGTACTTC.

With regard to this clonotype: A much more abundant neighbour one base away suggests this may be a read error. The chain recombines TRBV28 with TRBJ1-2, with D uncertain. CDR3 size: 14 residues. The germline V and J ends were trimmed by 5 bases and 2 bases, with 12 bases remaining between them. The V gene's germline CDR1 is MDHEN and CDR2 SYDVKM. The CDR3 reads CASSASPLNYGYTF. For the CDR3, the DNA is TGTGCCAGCAGTGCCTCCCCCTTGAACTATGGCTACACCTTC.

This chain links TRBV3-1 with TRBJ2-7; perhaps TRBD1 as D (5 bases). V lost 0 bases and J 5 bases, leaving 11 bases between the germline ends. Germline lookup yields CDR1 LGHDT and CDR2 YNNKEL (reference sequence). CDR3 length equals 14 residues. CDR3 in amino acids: CASSQEPGSHEQYF. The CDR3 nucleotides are TGTGCCAGCAGCCAAGAGCCAGGGTCCCACGAGCAGTACTTC.

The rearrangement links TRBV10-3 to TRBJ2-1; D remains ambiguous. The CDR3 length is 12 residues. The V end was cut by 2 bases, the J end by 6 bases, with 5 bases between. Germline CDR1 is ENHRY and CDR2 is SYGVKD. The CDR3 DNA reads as TGTGCCATCAGTGAGGCGGCCAATGAGCAGTTCTTC. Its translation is CAISEAANEQFF.

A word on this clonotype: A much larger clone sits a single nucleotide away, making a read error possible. CDR3 coding DNA: TGCAGCGCGCGCCGGGACACCCATGACGAGCAGTACTTC. Its protein is CSARRDTHDEQYF. V and J are TRBV29-1 and TRBJ2-5; TRBD1 is a possible D gene (6 bases). The assigned J gene may be wrong: the sequence end matches TRBJ2-7 better. Looked up from germline, CDR1 is SQVTM and CDR2 is ANQGSEA. The CDR3 runs 13 residues.

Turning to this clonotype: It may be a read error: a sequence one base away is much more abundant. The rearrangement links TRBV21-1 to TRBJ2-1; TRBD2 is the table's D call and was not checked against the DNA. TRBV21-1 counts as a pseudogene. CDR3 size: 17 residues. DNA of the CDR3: TGTGCCAGCAGCAAAAAACCAAGCGGGGAGGTTCGCAATGAGCAGTTCTTC. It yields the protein CASSKKPSGEVRNEQFF.

The CDR3 DNA reads as TGCGCCAGCAGCCCCCGAGGGACAATCCAAGAGACCCAGTACTTC. Its translation is CASSPRGTIQETQYF. This rearrangement joins TRBV5-1 to TRBJ2-5, with TRBD1 as a possible D gene (6 bases). Germline V CDR1 and CDR2: SGHRS, YFSETQ. V was trimmed by 4 bases and J by 1 base, leaving 14 bases between them. The CDR3 length is 15 residues.

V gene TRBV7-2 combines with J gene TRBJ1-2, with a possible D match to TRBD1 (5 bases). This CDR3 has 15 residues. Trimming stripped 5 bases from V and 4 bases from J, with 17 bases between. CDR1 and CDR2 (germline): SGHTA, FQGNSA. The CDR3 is CASSNGGVPVYGYTF. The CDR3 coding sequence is TGTGCCAGCAGCAACGGGGGGGTTCCCGTCTATGGCTACACCTTC.

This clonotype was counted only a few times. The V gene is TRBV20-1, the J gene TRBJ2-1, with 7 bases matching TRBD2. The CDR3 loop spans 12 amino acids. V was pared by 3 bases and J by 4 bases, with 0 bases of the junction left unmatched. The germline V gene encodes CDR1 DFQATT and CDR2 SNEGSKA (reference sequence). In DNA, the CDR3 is TGCAGTGCTAGGGGAGGGTACAATGAGCAGTTCTTC. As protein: CSARGGYNEQFF.

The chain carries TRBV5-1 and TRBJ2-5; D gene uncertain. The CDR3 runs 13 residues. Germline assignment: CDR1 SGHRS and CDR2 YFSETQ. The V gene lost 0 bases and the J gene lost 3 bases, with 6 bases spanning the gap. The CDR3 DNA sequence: TGCGCCAGCAGCTTGGCCACAGAAGAGACCCAGTACTTC. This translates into CASSLATEETQYF.

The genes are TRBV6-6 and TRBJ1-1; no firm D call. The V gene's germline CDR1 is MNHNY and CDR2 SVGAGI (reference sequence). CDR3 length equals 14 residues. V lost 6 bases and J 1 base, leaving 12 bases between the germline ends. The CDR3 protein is CASSMLGANTEAFF. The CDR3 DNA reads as TGTGCCAGCAGCATGTTGGGTGCGAACACTGAAGCTTTCTTT.

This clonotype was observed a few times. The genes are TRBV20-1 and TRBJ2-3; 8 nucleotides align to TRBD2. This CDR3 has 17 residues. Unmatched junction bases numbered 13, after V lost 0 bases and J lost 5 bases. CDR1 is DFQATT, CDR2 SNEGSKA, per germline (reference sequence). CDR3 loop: CSARDTSWRGVKDTQYF. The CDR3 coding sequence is TGCAGTGCTAGAGATACCTCCTGGCGGGGGGTTAAAGATACGCAGTATTTT.

The CDR3 sequence: CSASKLRGNTGELFF. As DNA, the CDR3 is TGCAGTGCTAGCAAGTTGCGGGGGAACACCGGGGAGCTGTTTTTT. The rearrangement links TRBV20-1 to TRBJ2-2; perhaps TRBD2 as D (6 bases). V lost 3 bases and J lost 1, with 12 bases in between. Germline CDR1 reads DFQATT; CDR2 reads SNEGSKA (reference sequence). The length of the CDR3 is 15 residues.

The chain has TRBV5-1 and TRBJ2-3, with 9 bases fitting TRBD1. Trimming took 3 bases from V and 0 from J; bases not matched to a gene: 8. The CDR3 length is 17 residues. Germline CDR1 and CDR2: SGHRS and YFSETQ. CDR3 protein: CASSWGQGAISTDTQYF. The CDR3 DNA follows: TGCGCCAGCAGCTGGGGACAGGGAGCTATTAGCACAGATACGCAGTATTTT.

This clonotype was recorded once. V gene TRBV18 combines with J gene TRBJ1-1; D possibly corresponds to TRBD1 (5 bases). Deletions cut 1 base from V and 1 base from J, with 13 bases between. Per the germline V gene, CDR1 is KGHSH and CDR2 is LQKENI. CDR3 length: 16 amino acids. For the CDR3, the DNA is TGTGCCAGCTCACCACGTGGCCCGGGGACGAACACTGAAGCTTTCTTT. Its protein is CASSPRGPGTNTEAFF. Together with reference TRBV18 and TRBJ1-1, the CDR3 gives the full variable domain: NAGVMQNPRHLVRRRGQEARLRCSPMKGHSHVYWYRQLPEEGLKFMVYLQKENIIDESGMPKERFSAEFPKEGPSILRIQQVVRGDSAAYFCASSPRGPGTNTEAFFGQGTRLTVV.

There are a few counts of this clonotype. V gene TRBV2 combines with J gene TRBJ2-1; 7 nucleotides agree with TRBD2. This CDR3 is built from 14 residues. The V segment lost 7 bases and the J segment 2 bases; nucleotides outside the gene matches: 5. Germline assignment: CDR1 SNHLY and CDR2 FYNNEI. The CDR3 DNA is TGTGCCAGCAATGGGCGGGGGACCTACAATGAGCAGTTCTTC. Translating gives CASNGRGTYNEQFF.

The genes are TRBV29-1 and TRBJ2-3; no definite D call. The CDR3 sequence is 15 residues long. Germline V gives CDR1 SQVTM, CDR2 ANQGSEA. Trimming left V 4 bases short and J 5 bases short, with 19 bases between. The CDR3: CSVGAPTTSRDTQYF. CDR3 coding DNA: TGCAGCGTTGGGGCCCCGACAACCAGCCGAGATACGCAGTATTTT.

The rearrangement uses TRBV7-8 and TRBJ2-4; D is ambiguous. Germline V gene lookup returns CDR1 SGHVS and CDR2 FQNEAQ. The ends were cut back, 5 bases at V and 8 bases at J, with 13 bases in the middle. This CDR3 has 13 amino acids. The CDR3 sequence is CASSLGRTDIQYF. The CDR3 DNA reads TGTGCCAGCAGCCTAGGTCGGACGGACATTCAGTACTTC.